A selection of T cell receptor beta chains follows, all from one sample in a study of T cells in narcolepsy. Only in-frame clones appear in the TCRdb table, and some are missing; sequencing was by immunoSEQ multiplex PCR. The table includes tens of thousands of clones, roughly four fifths detected once. The sample taken for sequencing was CD45RA- memory CD4+ T cells from PBMCs. The receptors were gathered from a human donor with narcolepsy. Both conserved end residues are part of each CDR3. The D gene is left open where the match is weak. Some rows have no size entry. The others give once, few or many, or a class for an expanded clone.

clone size: once
J gene: TRBJ2-3
CDR3 length: 17
V gene: TRBV19
D gene: -
CDR3 DNA: TGTGCCAGTAGTATCACATCAGGTACCCCTCGCACAGATACGCAGTATTTT
CDR3 protein: CASSITSGTPRTDTQYF

clone size: few
J gene: TRBJ2-5
CDR3 length: 11
V gene: TRBV7-2
D gene: -
CDR3 DNA: TGTGCCAGCAGCTTAAAAGAGACCCAGTACTTC
CDR3 protein: CASSLKETQYF

clone size: few
J gene: TRBJ1-2
CDR3 length: 11
V gene: TRBV9
D gene: -
CDR3 DNA: TGTGCCAGCAGTACTAACTATGGCTACACCTTC
CDR3 protein: CASSTNYGYTF

clone size: -
J gene: TRBJ2-1
CDR3 length: 16
V gene: TRBV9
D gene: TRBD2
CDR3 DNA: TGTGCCAGCAGCGCACGCGGGGGGAACTCCTACAATGAGCAGTTCTTC
CDR3 protein: CASSARGGNSYNEQFF

clone size: -
J gene: TRBJ1-1
CDR3 length: 16
V gene: TRBV18
D gene: -
CDR3 DNA: TGTGCCAGCTCATCCCTCACAGGGTCGAGAGACACTGAAGCTTTCTTT
CDR3 protein: CASSSLTGSRDTEAFF

clone size: -
J gene: TRBJ2-3
CDR3 length: 15
V gene: TRBV7-3
D gene: -
CDR3 DNA: TGTGCCAGCAGCTTTTGGCAGGGTGCCACAGATACGCAGTATTTT
CDR3 protein: CASSFWQGATDTQYF

clone size: -
J gene: TRBJ1-4
CDR3 length: 14
V gene: TRBV6-1
D gene: -
CDR3 DNA: TGTGCCAGCCTCGCAGGGTTAACTAATGAAAAACTGTTTTTT
CDR3 protein: CASLAGLTNEKLFF

clone size: -
J gene: TRBJ1-2
CDR3 length: 13
V gene: TRBV19
D gene: TRBD1
CDR3 DNA: TGTGCCAGTAGTCCTAGGACAGGGGATGGCTACACCTTC
CDR3 protein: CASSPRTGDGYTF

clone size: -
J gene: TRBJ1-6
CDR3 length: 19
V gene: TRBV7-8
D gene: -
CDR3 DNA: TGTGCCAGCAGCTTACTCGCGGAGAGTCGGGGGAACTATAATTCACCCCTCCACTTT
CDR3 protein: CASSLLAESRGNYNSPLHF

clone size: -
J gene: TRBJ2-4
CDR3 length: 16
V gene: TRBV5-4
D gene: -
CDR3 DNA: TGTGCCAGCAGCTTGGGGGGGCCTCAAGCCAAAAACATTCAGTACTTC
CDR3 protein: CASSLGGPQAKNIQYF

clone size: -
J gene: TRBJ1-2
CDR3 length: 14
V gene: TRBV6-4
D gene: TRBD1
CDR3 DNA: TGTGCCAGCAGTGAAGGTAGGGGGCTCTGTGGCTACACCTTC
CDR3 protein: CASSEGRGLCGYTF

clone size: -
J gene: TRBJ2-1
CDR3 length: 14
V gene: TRBV28
D gene: TRBD2
CDR3 DNA: TGTGCCAGCATGAGGCGGGGGGGCGTAGGTGAGCAGTTCTTC
CDR3 protein: CASMRRGGVGEQFF

clone size: -
J gene: TRBJ2-2
CDR3 length: 12
V gene: TRBV9
D gene: -
CDR3 DNA: TGTGCCAGCAGCAAGGGAGCCGGGGAGCTGTTTTTT
CDR3 protein: CASSKGAGELFF

clone size: -
J gene: TRBJ1-2
CDR3 length: 14
V gene: TRBV27
D gene: -
CDR3 DNA: TGTGCCAGCAGTGGGGGGGGGCGAAACTATGGCTACACCTTC
CDR3 protein: CASSGGGRNYGYTF

clone size: -
J gene: TRBJ2-7
CDR3 length: 16
V gene: TRBV9
D gene: TRBD1
CDR3 DNA: TGTGCCAGCAGCACACAACAGGGGGCGCCAGGCTACGAGCAGTACTTC
CDR3 protein: CASSTQQGAPGYEQYF

clone size: few
J gene: TRBJ2-2
CDR3 length: 15
V gene: TRBV30
D gene: TRBD2
CDR3 DNA: TGTGCCTGGAGTTTACTAGCGGGGTCCACCGGGGAGCTGTTTTTT
CDR3 protein: CAWSLLAGSTGELFF

clone size: -
J gene: TRBJ1-1
CDR3 length: 13
V gene: TRBV15
D gene: -
CDR3 DNA: TGTGCCACCAGCAGTCAGATGAACACTGAAGCTTTCTTT
CDR3 protein: CATSSQMNTEAFF

clone size: -
J gene: TRBJ2-7
CDR3 length: 13
V gene: TRBV7-2
D gene: -
CDR3 DNA: TGTGCCAGCAGCTTTGGCAGAACGGGAGAGCAGTACTTC
CDR3 protein: CASSFGRTGEQYF

clone size: -
J gene: TRBJ1-5
CDR3 length: 20
V gene: TRBV7-8
D gene: TRBD1
CDR3 DNA: TGTGCCAGCAGCTTATCGGTCCCGGGGACAGGGCCGAATAGCAATCAGCCCCAGCATTTT
CDR3 protein: CASSLSVPGTGPNSNQPQHF

clone size: few
J gene: TRBJ1-1
CDR3 length: 15
V gene: TRBV5-1
D gene: -
CDR3 DNA: TGCGCCAGCAGCTTGGATGGAGGAATGAACACTGAAGCTTTCTTT
CDR3 protein: CASSLDGGMNTEAFF

clone size: -
J gene: TRBJ1-2
CDR3 length: 16
V gene: TRBV27
D gene: TRBD1
CDR3 DNA: TGTGCCAGCAGCCGACAGACAGGGGGCTACTCCTATGGCTACACCTTC
CDR3 protein: CASSRQTGGYSYGYTF

clone size: once
J gene: TRBJ2-7
CDR3 length: 12
V gene: TRBV19
D gene: -
CDR3 DNA: TGTGCCAGTAGTATTCGAGATTTCGAGCAGTACTTC
CDR3 protein: CASSIRDFEQYF

clone size: -
J gene: TRBJ2-2
CDR3 length: 13
V gene: TRBV6-5
D gene: -
CDR3 DNA: TGTGCCAGCGTCCGACCTCACACCGGGGAGCTGTTTTTT
CDR3 protein: CASVRPHTGELFF

clone size: -
J gene: TRBJ2-1
CDR3 length: 14
V gene: TRBV4-3
D gene: -
CDR3 DNA: TGCGCCAGCAGCCCGGGGGTCCTCTACAATGAGCAGTTCTTC
CDR3 protein: CASSPGVLYNEQFF

clone size: -
J gene: TRBJ2-5
CDR3 length: 12
V gene: TRBV4-2
D gene: TRBD1
CDR3 DNA: TGTGCCAGCGGGGGACAGGGGGAGACCCAGTACTTC
CDR3 protein: CASGGQGETQYF

clone size: -
J gene: TRBJ2-5
CDR3 length: 13
V gene: TRBV27
D gene: TRBD1
CDR3 DNA: TGTGCCAGCAGAGGACAGGGGTATGGGACCCAGTACTTC
CDR3 protein: CASRGQGYGTQYF

clone size: -
J gene: TRBJ1-2
CDR3 length: 17
V gene: TRBV29-1
D gene: TRBD1
CDR3 DNA: TGCAGCGTTACCTTCGGGACAGGGAGGTTCGATAACTATGGCTACACCTTC
CDR3 protein: CSVTFGTGRFDNYGYTF

clone size: -
J gene: TRBJ2-3
CDR3 length: 16
V gene: TRBV28
D gene: TRBD1
CDR3 DNA: TGTGCCAGCAGTTTAGGGGGACAGGGAATATCAGATACGCAGTATTTT
CDR3 protein: CASSLGGQGISDTQYF

clone size: -
J gene: TRBJ1-4
CDR3 length: 14
V gene: TRBV25-1
D gene: -
CDR3 DNA: TGTGCCAGCAGTGATCCTTGGACTGTGGAAAAACTGTTTTTT
CDR3 protein: CASSDPWTVEKLFF